Below are 32 T cell receptor beta chains sequenced from a single sample in a study of blood T cell repertoires in COVID-19. The assay was immunoSEQ multiplex PCR, and TCRdb's table has in-frame clones only and misses some. The sample records around 260,000 clones, around 84% being singletons. Sequencing input: peripheral blood. The receptors here all came from a man in his sixties with acute or convalescent COVID-19.

The chain combines TRBV28 with TRBJ2-2; no clear D. This CDR3 has 14 amino acids. The ends were cut back, 7 bases at V and 0 bases at J, with 9 bases in the middle. CDR1 is MDHEN, CDR2 SYDVKM, per germline. CDR3 coding DNA: TGTGCCAGCAACGCAGTTCCGAACACCGGGGAGCTGTTTTTT. It codes for CASNAVPNTGELFF.

This chain connects TRBV6-6 to TRBJ1-6, with 8 bases lining up with TRBD1. There are 14 residues in the CDR3. From germline, CDR1 is MNHNY and CDR2 SVGAGI (reference sequence). Trimming removed 6 bases from V and 7 bases from J; junction bases left unmatched: 5. The CDR3 sequence: CASSPTGDNSPLHF. CDR3 DNA sequence: TGTGCCAGCAGCCCGACAGGGGACAATTCACCCCTCCACTTT.

This clone was detected a few times. This sequence joins TRBV9 and TRBJ1-5; no firm D call. CDR1 and CDR2 (germline): SGDLS, YYNGEE. The V gene lost 0 bases and the J gene lost 9 bases, with 13 bases spanning the gap. The CDR3 totals 14 residues. CDR3 DNA: TGTGCCAGCAGCGTAGGCTCCCAGGTACCGCCCCAGCATTTT. Translating gives CASSVGSQVPPQHF.

The chain recombines TRBV21-1 with TRBJ1-5; the table's TRBD1 call for D was not verified on the DNA. TRBV21-1 is tagged as a pseudogene. CDR3 length equals 15 residues. CDR3 DNA sequence: TGTGCCAGCAGCAAAAAAGGGGCGATACATCAGCCCCAGCATTTT. Its translation is CASSKKGAIHQPQHF.

This chain joins TRBV24-1 and TRBJ2-5, with D perhaps TRBD1 (8 bases). Germline lookup yields CDR1 KGHDR and CDR2 SFDVKD. V lost 4 bases to trimming and J lost 4 bases, with 15 bases between them. The length of the CDR3 is 15 residues. CDR3: CATSDPTGGGETQYF. The CDR3 DNA is TGTGCCACCAGTGACCCAACAGGGGGGGGAGAGACCCAGTACTTC.

This rearrangement joins TRBV7-6 to TRBJ2-1, with D perhaps matching TRBD2 (6 bases). Trimming cost V 1 base and J 5 bases, with 12 bases left between them. Per germline, CDR1 SGHVS and CDR2 FNYEAQ. The CDR3 runs 15 residues. CDR3 bases: TGTGCCAGCAGCTTAGTGTCTAGCGTAGACAATGAGCAGTTCTTC. This codes for CASSLVSSVDNEQFF.

V and J are TRBV19 and TRBJ1-2; the D gene is possibly TRBD1 (5 bases). Trimming pared 4 bases from V and 2 bases from J, leaving 14 bases between. The CDR3 is made up of 15 amino acids. CDR1 is LNHDA, CDR2 SQIVND, per germline (reference sequence). The CDR3 region is CASSTRQSHNYGYTF. The CDR3 bases are TGTGCCAGTAGTACTCGACAGAGCCACAACTATGGCTACACCTTC.

This clone was seen only a few times. The chain recombines TRBV5-1 with TRBJ2-7; 10 nucleotides match TRBD1. Germline trimming cut 6 bases from V and 4 bases from J; bases unmatched to any gene: 7. CDR3 length equals 14 residues. Germline-derived CDR1 and CDR2 are SGHRS and YFSETQ. The chain's CDR3 is CASKQDRGLYEQYF. CDR3 in DNA: TGCGCCAGCAAACAGGACAGGGGGTTGTACGAGCAGTACTTC.

The rearrangement links TRBV6-2 or TRBV6-3 to TRBJ1-6; TRBD1 agrees at 9 bases. This CDR3 has 20 amino acids. Trimming cost V 5 bases and J 8 bases; bases outside gene matches: 22. Germline CDR1 and CDR2: MNHEY and SVGEGT. The CDR3 DNA sequence: TGTGCCAGCAGTCAGCCCCGGACAGGGGCAGGCTTTTATAAAGATTCACCCCTCCACTTT. Its translation: CASSQPRTGAGFYKDSPLHF.

This clone was recorded a few times. The chain joins TRBV19 to TRBJ1-5; 10 nucleotides agree with TRBD1. This CDR3 contains 14 residues. Trimming removed 9 bases from V and 1 base from J; junction bases left unmatched: 3. Germline CDR1 reads LNHDA; CDR2 reads SQIVND (reference sequence). The CDR3 DNA sequence: TGTGCCAGCCGACAGGGGGCGAGCAATCAGCCCCAGCATTTT. Translated: CASRQGASNQPQHF.

The V gene is TRBV19, the J gene TRBJ2-4; 7 nucleotides line up with TRBD2. The CDR3 runs 14 residues. CDR1 is LNHDA and CDR2 is SQIVND in the germline V gene (reference sequence). The V gene end was trimmed by 6 bases and the J gene end by 5 bases; junction bases not matched to a gene: 7. This CDR3 reads CASRTASGENIQYF. CDR3 DNA sequence: TGTGCCAGTAGGACGGCTAGCGGTGAAAACATTCAGTACTTC.

The chain is built from TRBV28 and TRBJ2-7; TRBD2 might be the D (9 bases). CDR3 length: 20 amino acids. Germline CDR1 and CDR2: MDHEN and SYDVKM. The V gene lost 7 bases and the J gene lost 2 bases, with 33 bases spanning the gap. For the CDR3, the DNA is TGTGCCAGCATGACAGGGGTGGGCGGGGCTAGCGGGACCCTGGCCTACGAGCAGTACTTC. Residues: CASMTGVGGASGTLAYEQYF.

The J gene is TRBJ2-1, the V gene TRBV14; tentatively, D is TRBD2 (6 bases). CDR1 is SGHDN and CDR2 is FVKESK in the germline V gene. The CDR3 covers 14 residues. The CDR3 region has the DNA TGTGCGAATGGAGGGGCGGTCTCCTACAATGAGCAGTTCTTC. This sequence encodes CANGGAVSYNEQFF.

The chain combines TRBV7-3 with TRBJ2-1; 7 positions agree with TRBD2. The J segment lost 4 bases and the V segment lost 5 bases, leaving 11 bases of the junction unmatched. Germline V lookup: CDR1 SGHTA, CDR2 FQGTGA. The CDR3 is made up of 16 amino acids. The CDR3 region is CASSPQTSYGYNEQFF. DNA of the CDR3: TGTGCCAGCAGCCCACAGACTAGCTATGGATACAATGAGCAGTTCTTC.

This clone is a singleton in its sample. V usage is TRBV5-1 and J usage is TRBJ2-3; D may be TRBD1 (6 bases). The CDR3 contains 14 residues. Germline lookup yields CDR1 SGHRS and CDR2 YFSETQ. Trimming removed 0 bases at V and 5 bases at J, with 10 bases between. The CDR3 nucleotides are TGCGCCAGCAGCTTGGACAGGGTTGGAGATACGCAGTATTTT. The encoded protein is CASSLDRVGDTQYF.

The rearrangement uses TRBV4-2 and TRBJ1-5, with TRBD1 identical over 12 bases. From germline, CDR1 is LGHNA and CDR2 YNFKEQ. This CDR3 is built from 18 residues. With 4 bases clipped from V and 2 bases from J, the junction kept 9 bases outside the gene matches. The CDR3 DNA reads TGTGCCAGCAGCCCGCGCGGGACAGGGGGCCATGGCAATCAGCCCCAGCATTTT. Translation: CASSPRGTGGHGNQPQHF.

The rearrangement links TRBV18 to TRBJ1-5; 10 bases align to TRBD1. V shed 6 bases, J shed 6 bases, and the junction held 8 bases outside the gene matches. The germline V gene has CDR1 KGHSH and CDR2 LQKENI. This CDR3 contains 15 residues. The DNA for the CDR3 is TGTGCCAGCTCCCAGACAGGGGGCGCAGGTCAGCCCCAGCATTTT. Residues: CASSQTGGAGQPQHF.

This clone is a singleton in its sample. The chain employs TRBV11-2 and TRBJ1-2; D is perhaps TRBD1 (6 bases). The CDR3 spans 15 residues. With 5 bases removed from V and 5 bases from J, the gap between germline ends came to 18 bases. Germline values: CDR1 SGHAT, CDR2 FQNNGV. CDR3 sequence reads: CASSPNSGTTYGYTF. CDR3 nucleotide sequence: TGTGCCAGCAGCCCGAACTCCGGGACAACATATGGCTACACCTTC.

V and J are TRBV4-1 and TRBJ2-7; no reliable D call. The V end was cut by 2 bases, the J end by 2 bases, with 19 bases between. There are 17 residues in the CDR3. The germline CDR1 and CDR2 sequences are MGHRA and YSYEKL. The CDR3 protein is CASSQKAQTPLPYEQYF. For the CDR3, the DNA is TGCGCCAGCAGCCAAAAAGCTCAGACACCCCTCCCCTACGAGCAGTACTTC.

This chain links TRBV5-6 with TRBJ2-7, with TRBD2 matching 8 bases. The germline gives CDR1 SGHDT, CDR2 YYEEEE. The CDR3 is 15 amino acids. The trim removed 4 bases at V and 3 bases at J, leaving 9 bases unmatched. This CDR3 is CASSPLTGGFYEQYF. The CDR3 coding sequence is TGTGCCAGCAGCCCCCTGACGGGGGGGTTCTACGAGCAGTACTTC.

The chain uses TRBV6-2 or TRBV6-3 and TRBJ2-3; a weak D match, TRBD2 (6 bases). The CDR3 totals 15 residues. Germline V gene lookup returns CDR1 MNHEY and CDR2 SVGEGT. V lost 1 base and J lost 1, with 9 bases in between. The CDR3 protein is CASSYLGEGTDTQYF. DNA of the CDR3: TGTGCCAGCAGTTACTTGGGGGAGGGCACAGATACGCAGTATTTT.

The V call is TRBV6-5, the J call TRBJ2-7; the D gene is possibly TRBD2 (5 bases). This CDR3 has 14 residues. Germline V gene lookup returns CDR1 MNHEY and CDR2 SVGAGI. The ends were cut back, 6 bases at V and 0 bases at J, with 12 bases in the middle. The CDR3 DNA sequence: TGTGCCAGCAGCCGGTGGGAGAGCTCCTACGAGCAGTACTTC. Translation: CASSRWESSYEQYF.

The chain uses TRBV11-3 and TRBJ1-1, with 8 nucleotides matching TRBD1. CDR1 and CDR2 from the germline V gene are SGHNT and YENEEA. V shed 5 bases and J 0 bases; nucleotides not matched to a gene: 11. The CDR3 loop spans 17 amino acids. This CDR3 reads CASSQGTGAPMNTEAFF. The CDR3 nucleotides are TGTGCCAGCAGCCAAGGGACAGGTGCCCCTATGAACACTGAAGCTTTCTTT. The variable domain in full, with the rest retrieved from reference TRBV11-3 and TRBJ1-1, is EAGVVQSPRYKIIEKKQPVAFWCNPISGHNTLYWYLQNLGQGPELLIRYENEEAVDDSQLPKDRFSAERLKGVDSTLKIQPAELGDSAVYLCASSQGTGAPMNTEAFFGQGTRLTVV.

V and J are TRBV10-3 and TRBJ1-2; D may be TRBD1 (6 bases). V was clipped by 5 bases and J by 1 base, with 20 bases between them. The CDR3 length is 17 residues. Germline V CDR1 and CDR2: ENHRY, SYGVKD. The CDR3: CAISRVYPSGDNYGYTF. The CDR3 DNA is TGTGCCATCAGTAGGGTTTACCCGTCAGGGGATAACTATGGCTACACCTTC.

This chain joins TRBV19 and TRBJ1-6; possibly TRBD1 for D (5 bases). Germline lookup yields CDR1 LNHDA and CDR2 SQIVND (reference sequence). Trimming took off 3 bases at V and 7 bases at J, with 13 bases between the two ends. This CDR3 has 15 amino acids. The CDR3 sequence: CASSMTVAANSPLHF. Here the CDR3 DNA reads TGTGCCAGTAGTATGACAGTGGCAGCAAATTCACCCCTCCACTTT.

V and J are TRBV24-1 and TRBJ2-1, with TRBD2 matching 10 bases. The V gene end was trimmed by 5 bases and the J gene end by 9 bases; junction bases not matched to a gene: 9. The CDR3 is 15 amino acids. Germline V gene sequence: CDR1 KGHDR, CDR2 SFDVKD. The chain's CDR3 is CATSGPSGSTGEQFF. In nucleotides, the CDR3 is TGTGCCACCAGTGGCCCTAGCGGGAGTACTGGTGAGCAGTTCTTC.

The chain carries TRBV5-1 and TRBJ2-2, with 8 bases fitting TRBD2. Germline loops: CDR1 SGHRS, CDR2 YFSETQ. Losses at the gene ends were 4 bases for V and 0 bases for J; bases not matched to a gene: 5. The CDR3 runs to 16 residues. The CDR3 DNA reads TGCGCCAGCAGCCCGGGGGGGACCACGAACACCGGGGAGCTGTTTTTT. Its protein is CASSPGGTTNTGELFF.

This chain connects TRBV5-6 to TRBJ2-1; TRBD1 might be the D (7 bases). Germline V lookup: CDR1 SGHDT, CDR2 YYEEEE. The V end lost 2 bases, the J end lost 4 bases, and 13 bases lay between the germline ends. This CDR3 is built from 15 residues. In DNA form, the CDR3 reads TGTGCCAGCAGCTTTGCGGGACAGCTTTACAATGAGCAGTTCTTC. Amino acid sequence: CASSFAGQLYNEQFF.

The chain is built from TRBV10-2 and TRBJ2-7; 9 nucleotides agree with TRBD2. Germline CDR1 is WSHSY and CDR2 is SAAADI. After removal of 0 bases from V and 8 bases from J, the junction contained 2 bases not matched to a gene. The CDR3 has 13 residues. The chain's CDR3 is CASSESSGSKQYF. The CDR3 nucleotides are TGCGCCAGCAGTGAGTCTAGCGGGAGCAAGCAGTACTTC.

The chain employs TRBV19 and TRBJ2-1; a weak D match, TRBD2 (5 bases). The V end lost 3 bases, the J end lost 6 bases, and 18 bases lay between the germline ends. The CDR3 length is 16 residues. The germline CDR1 and CDR2 sequences are LNHDA and SQIVND (reference sequence). CDR3: CASSMLEGPGRNEQFF. DNA of the CDR3: TGTGCCAGTAGTATGCTAGAGGGCCCAGGACGCAATGAGCAGTTCTTC.

The chain has TRBV7-3 and TRBJ2-1, with 11 bases identical to TRBD2. The CDR3 covers 14 residues. Germline CDR1 reads SGHTA; CDR2 reads FQGTGA. After removal of 5 bases from V and 5 bases from J, the junction contained 2 bases not matched to a gene. Here the CDR3 DNA reads TGTGCCAGCAGCCGACTAGCGGGAAACAATGAGCAGTTCTTC. It codes for CASSRLAGNNEQFF. Supplemented by reference TRBV7-3 and TRBJ2-1, the full variable domain reads GAGVSQTPSNKVTEKGKYVELRCDPISGHTALYWYRQSLGQGPEFLIYFQGTGAADDSGLPNDRFFAVRPEGSVSTLKIQRTERGDSAVYLCASSRLAGNNEQFFGPGTRLTVL.

The chain is built from TRBV9 and TRBJ1-2; D gene ambiguous. Trimming removed 0 bases from V and 2 bases from J, with 8 bases in between. This CDR3 contains 14 residues. Germline V gene lookup returns CDR1 SGDLS and CDR2 YYNGEE. CDR3 region: CASSVGVPNYGYTF. CDR3 DNA sequence: TGTGCCAGCAGCGTAGGCGTTCCCAACTATGGCTACACCTTC.